This entry concerns a single T cell receptor beta chain. The target antigen is unknown. In the authors' methods: Lowest detectable productive clonotype frequency was 2.59 x 10-5. Repertoires were generated with immunoSEQ multiplex PCR, while TCRdb's copy carries only in-frame clones and drops some. The V and J calls and clone size were taken over from that table, and D and trimming were inferred from the DNA. The sample has 30,000 or so clones, 85% to 90% seen once. This CDR3 is built from 16 residues. Looked up from germline, CDR1 is SGHNT and CDR2 is YYREEE (reference sequence). Trimming stripped 1 base from V and 0 bases from J, with 13 bases between. Buffy coats from healthy blood donors served as controls. The sample originates from a study of STAT5B mutations in CD4+ large granular lymphocyte leukemia. Study conclusions and caveats: Without putative leukemic clones, patient CD4-sorted repertoires remained more clonal than healthy CD4+ repertoires.

V usage is TRBV5-4 and J usage is TRBJ1-2, with a weak D call TRBD1 (6 bases). The receptor was isolated from a human donor in good health. Sequenced material: CD4+ T cells from blood buffy coats. The CDR3 loop reads CASSLPGALANYGYTF. In DNA, the CDR3 is TGTGCCAGCAGCTTGCCAGGGGCGCTAGCTAACTATGGCTACACCTTC.